A selection of T cell receptor beta chains follows, all from one sample in a study of blood T cell repertoires in COVID-19. Sequencing was performed with immunoSEQ multiplex PCR; in TCRdb, only in-frame clones are kept and a portion is missing. This repertoire shows about 150,000 clones, about 89% found once; its top ten account for under 7.5%. Sample: peripheral blood. The receptors originated from an elderly man with acute or convalescent COVID-19. CDR3s include the opening cysteine and the closing phenylalanine or tryptophan. D genes are given only for firm matches. Expanded clones get a size class; other rows say once, few or many, or leave the size out.

TRBJ2-7	-	TRBV29-1	TRBD1	TGCAGCGTTATTCTGGGGACAGGGGCCCTCGAGCAGTACTTC	CSVILGTGALEQYF
TRBJ2-2	-	TRBV19	TRBD2	TGTGCCAGTAGACTACTAGCGGCGAACACCGGGGAGCTGTTTTTT	CASRLLAANTGELFF
TRBJ1-4	-	TRBV9	-	TGTGCCAGCAGCGCCTTAGGGGCAACTAATGAAAAACTGTTTTTT	CASSALGATNEKLFF
TRBJ1-4	few	TRBV28	TRBD1	TGTGCCAGCAGAATGACAGGGGGCAACGAAAAACTGTTTTTT	CASRMTGGNEKLFF
TRBJ1-1	-	TRBV6-5	TRBD1	TGTGCCAGCAGAGACAGGGGTGGGACTGAAGCTTTCTTT	CASRDRGGTEAFF
TRBJ2-2	-	TRBV24-1	-	TGTGCCACCAGTGATCCGACAGCCTCGAACACCGGGGAGCTGTTTTTT	CATSDPTASNTGELFF
TRBJ2-1	-	TRBV2	TRBD1	TGTGCCAGCAGTGTTCAAGGGGGCGCCTACAATGAGCAGTTCTTC	CASSVQGGAYNEQFF
TRBJ1-3	-	TRBV15	-	TGTGCCACCAGCAGAGCCCCCGGACACCCTGGAAACACCATATATTTT	CATSRAPGHPGNTIYF
TRBJ2-1	-	TRBV5-1	TRBD1	TGCGCCAGCAGCAACCGGGACAGGGGTAGGAATGAGCAGTTCTTC	CASSNRDRGRNEQFF
TRBJ2-7	-	TRBV3-1/TRBV3-2	TRBD2	TGTGCCAGCAGCCAGGGGACTAGCGGGGTCTCCGAGCAGTACTTC	CASSQGTSGVSEQYF
TRBJ1-1	few	TRBV7-2	TRBD1	TGTGCCAGCAGCTTATGGGGGGACAGTTCGGCTGAAGCTTTCTTT	CASSLWGDSSAEAFF
TRBJ2-2	-	TRBV2	-	TGTGCCAGCAGCCTCACAGTGAACACCGGGGAGCTGTTTTTT	CASSLTVNTGELFF
TRBJ2-5	-	TRBV5-1	-	TGCGCCAGCAGCTTGGCTCTAGCATTGGAGACCCAGTACTTC	CASSLALALETQYF
TRBJ1-2	-	TRBV5-1	TRBD1	TGCGCCAGCAGCCCCTCACGACAGGGCTATGGCTACACCTTC	CASSPSRQGYGYTF
TRBJ1-1	-	TRBV7-2	TRBD1	TGTGCCAGCAGCCACGACAGGGTGGGACGCAACACTGAAGCTTTCTTT	CASSHDRVGRNTEAFF
TRBJ2-3	-	TRBV5-1	TRBD1	TGCGCCAGCAGCTTGTTCTCGGCAGGGGGCTATTCAGATACGCAGTATTTT	CASSLFSAGGYSDTQYF